This TCR beta chain was recorded in a study of T cell responses to AZD1222 COVID-19 vaccine. CDR3 length: 14 amino acids. The germline V gene has CDR1 MNHEY and CDR2 SVGAGI. The V gene lost 7 bases and the J gene lost 1 base, with 11 bases spanning the gap. Using immunoSEQ multiplex PCR, the repertoire was profiled, and TCRdb retains in-frame clones only, with some absent. This sample yields about 140,000 clones, of which around 90% are seen a single time; about 5.9% belongs to the top ten. The chain employs TRBV6-5 and TRBJ1-5; a weak D match, TRBD1 (6 bases). The specimen was peripheral blood, collected 28 days after the second AZD1222 dose. This clonotype was sampled from an adult who received the AZD1222 COVID-19 vaccine. CDR3 nucleotides: TGTGCCAGCATGCCAGGGGTGAGCAATCAGCCCCAGCATTTT. Translation: CASMPGVSNQPQHF.